These T cell receptor beta chains were read from a single sample in a study of blood T cell repertoires in COVID-19. TCRdb's copy holds only in-frame clones and misses some; the assay was immunoSEQ multiplex PCR. The sample lists approximately 160,000 clones, around four fifths occurring once. Source material: peripheral blood. These receptor sequences come from a man in his forties who had recovered from COVID-19. Both conserved end residues are trimmed from each CDR3. Size is omitted from some rows. Given values are once, few, many or a class for expanded clones.

clone_size v_call cdr3_aa
. TRBV7-8 ASSRSSGYTEAF
many TRBV6-1 ASSESRGWSYNSPLH
. TRBV27 ASSLDRTGAYNEQF
. TRBV5-1 ASSLDSQNTGELF
. TRBV28 ASSHDDRVGQPQH
. TRBV3-1/TRBV3-2 ASGEGVKPQH
. TRBV19 ASSRLADYNEQF
. TRBV6-1 ASSEFGQGAAEAF
. TRBV25-1 ASSPLGGGQPQH
. TRBV7-2 ASSLDPDYFSEQY
. TRBV6-5 ASNYRGRSYEQY
. TRBV7-3 ASSPGGRGQSAYT